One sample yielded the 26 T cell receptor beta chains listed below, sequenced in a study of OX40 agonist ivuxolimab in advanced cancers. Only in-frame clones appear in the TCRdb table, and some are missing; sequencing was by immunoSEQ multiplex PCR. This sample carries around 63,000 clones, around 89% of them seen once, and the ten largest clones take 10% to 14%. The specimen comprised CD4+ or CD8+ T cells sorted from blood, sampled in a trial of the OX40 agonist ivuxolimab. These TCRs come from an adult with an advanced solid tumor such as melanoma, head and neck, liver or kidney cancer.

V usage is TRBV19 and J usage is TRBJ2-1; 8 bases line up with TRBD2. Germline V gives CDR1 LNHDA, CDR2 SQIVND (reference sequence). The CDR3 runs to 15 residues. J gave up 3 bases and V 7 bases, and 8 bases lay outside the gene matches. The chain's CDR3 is CASKATGGGYNEQFF. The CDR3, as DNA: TGTGCCAGTAAAGCCACGGGGGGGGGCTACAATGAGCAGTTCTTC.

DNA for the CDR3: TGTGCCAGCAGCCTTATAAATGAAAAACTGTTTTTT. Translating it yields CASSLINEKLFF. This chain connects TRBV13 to TRBJ1-4; D is ambiguous. The CDR3 runs to 12 residues. Germline-derived CDR1 and CDR2 are PRHDT and FYEKMQ (reference sequence). Trimming cost V 5 bases and J 5 bases, with 6 bases left between them.

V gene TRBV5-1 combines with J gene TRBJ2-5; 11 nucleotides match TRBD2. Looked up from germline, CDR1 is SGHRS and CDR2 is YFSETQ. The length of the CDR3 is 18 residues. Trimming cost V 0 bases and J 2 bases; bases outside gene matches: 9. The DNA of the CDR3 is TGCGCCAGCAGCTTGGCCTTATTAGCGGGAGGGATACAAGAGACCCAGTACTTC. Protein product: CASSLALLAGGIQETQYF.

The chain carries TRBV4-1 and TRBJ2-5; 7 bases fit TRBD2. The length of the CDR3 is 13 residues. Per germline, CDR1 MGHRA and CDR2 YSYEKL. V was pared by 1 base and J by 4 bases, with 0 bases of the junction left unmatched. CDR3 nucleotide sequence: TGCGCCAGCAGCCAAGTAGCGGGAGAGACCCAGTACTTC. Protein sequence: CASSQVAGETQYF.

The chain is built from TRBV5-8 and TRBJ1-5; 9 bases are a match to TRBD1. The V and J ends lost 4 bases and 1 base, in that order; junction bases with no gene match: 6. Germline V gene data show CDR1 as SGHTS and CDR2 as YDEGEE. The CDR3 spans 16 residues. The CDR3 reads CASSRRGTGSNQPQHF. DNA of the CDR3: TGTGCCAGCAGCCGACGAGGGACAGGGAGCAATCAGCCCCAGCATTTT.

DNA for the CDR3: TGTGCCAGCAGTTACTTAGGACAGGGGGGGCCCTGCGAGCAGTACTTC. Translated: CASSYLGQGGPCEQYF. This sequence joins TRBV6-6 and TRBJ2-7; the match to TRBD1 covers 10 bases. Losses at the gene ends were 1 base for V and 6 bases for J; bases not matched to a gene: 9. This CDR3 comprises 16 residues. The germline V gene encodes CDR1 MNHNY and CDR2 SVGAGI (reference sequence).

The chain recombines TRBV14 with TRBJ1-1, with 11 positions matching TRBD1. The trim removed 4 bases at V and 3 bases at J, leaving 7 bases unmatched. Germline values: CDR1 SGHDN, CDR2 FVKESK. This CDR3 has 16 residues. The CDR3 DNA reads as TGTGCCAGCAGCCTTACCGGACAGGGGGCCGACACTGAAGCTTTCTTT. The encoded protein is CASSLTGQGADTEAFF.

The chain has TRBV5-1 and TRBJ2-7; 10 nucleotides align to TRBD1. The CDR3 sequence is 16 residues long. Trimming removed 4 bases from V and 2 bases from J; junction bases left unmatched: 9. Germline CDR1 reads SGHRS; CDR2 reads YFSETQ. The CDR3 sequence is CASSPRRGQGAYEQYF. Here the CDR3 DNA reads TGCGCCAGCAGCCCGCGTAGAGGACAGGGGGCCTACGAGCAGTACTTC. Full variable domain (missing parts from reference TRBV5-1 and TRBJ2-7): KAGVTQTPRYLIKTRGQQVTLSCSPISGHRSVSWYQQTPGQGLQFLFEYFSETQRNKGNFPGRFSGRQFSNSRSEMNVSTLELGDSALYLCASSPRRGQGAYEQYFGPGTRLTVT.

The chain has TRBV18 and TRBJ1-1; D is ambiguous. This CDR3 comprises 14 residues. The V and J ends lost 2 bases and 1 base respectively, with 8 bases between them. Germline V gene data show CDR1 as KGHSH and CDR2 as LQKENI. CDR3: CASSPTWKNTEAFF. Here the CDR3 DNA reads TGTGCCAGCTCACCAACGTGGAAGAACACTGAAGCTTTCTTT.

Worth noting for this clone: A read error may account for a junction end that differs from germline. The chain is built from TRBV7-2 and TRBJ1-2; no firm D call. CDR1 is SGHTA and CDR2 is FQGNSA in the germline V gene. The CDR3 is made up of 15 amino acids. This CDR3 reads CASSLDLTATGGYTF. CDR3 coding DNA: TGTGCCAGCAGTTTAGACTTGACGGCCACCGGGGGCTACACCTTC.

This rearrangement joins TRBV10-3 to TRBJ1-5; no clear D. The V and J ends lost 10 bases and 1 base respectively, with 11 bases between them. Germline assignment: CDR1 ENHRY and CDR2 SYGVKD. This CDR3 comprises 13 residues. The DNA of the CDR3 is TGTGCCACCTGCTTGGGGAGCAATCAGCCCCAGCATTTT. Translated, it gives CATCLGSNQPQHF.

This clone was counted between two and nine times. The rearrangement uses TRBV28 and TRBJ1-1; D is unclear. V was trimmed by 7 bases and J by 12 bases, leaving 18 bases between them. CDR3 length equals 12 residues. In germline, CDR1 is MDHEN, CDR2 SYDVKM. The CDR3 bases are TGTGCCAGCACCCCGCCGGGCCCTGCGACTTTCTTT. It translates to CASTPPGPATFF. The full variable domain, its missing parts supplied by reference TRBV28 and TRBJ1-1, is DVKVTQSSRYLVKRTGEKVFLECVQDMDHENMFWYRQDPGLGLRLIYFSYDVKMKEKGDIPEGYSVSREKKERFSLILESASTNQTSMYLCASTPPGPATFFGQGTRLTVV.

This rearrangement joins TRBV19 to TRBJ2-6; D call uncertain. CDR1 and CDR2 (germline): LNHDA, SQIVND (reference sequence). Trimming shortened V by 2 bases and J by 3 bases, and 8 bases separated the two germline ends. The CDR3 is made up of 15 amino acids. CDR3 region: CASSINPGGANVLTF. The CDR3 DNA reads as TGTGCCAGTAGTATAAACCCAGGTGGGGCCAACGTCCTGACTTTC.

The CDR3 spells CASSARGTDQPQHF. CDR3 nucleotides: TGTGCCAGCAGTGCCCGGGGCACAGATCAGCCCCAGCATTTT. The J gene is TRBJ1-5, the V gene TRBV6-1, with TRBD1 as a possible D gene (5 bases). Per the germline V gene, CDR1 is MNHNS and CDR2 is SASEGT. CDR3 length equals 14 residues. Deletions cut 4 bases from V and 5 bases from J, with 12 bases between.

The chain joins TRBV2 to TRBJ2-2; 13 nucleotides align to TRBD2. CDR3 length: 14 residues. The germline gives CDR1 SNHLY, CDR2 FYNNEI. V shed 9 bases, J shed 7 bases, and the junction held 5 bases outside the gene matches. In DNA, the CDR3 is TGTGCCAGGGGACTAGCGGGAATCAACGGGGAGCTGTTTTTT. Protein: CARGLAGINGELFF. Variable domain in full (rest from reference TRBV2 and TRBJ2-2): EPEVTQTPSHQVTQMGQEVILRCVPISNHLYFYWYRQILGQKVEFLVSFYNNEISEKSEIFDDQFSVERPDGSNFTLKIRSTKLEDSAMYFCARGLAGINGELFFGEGSRLTVL.

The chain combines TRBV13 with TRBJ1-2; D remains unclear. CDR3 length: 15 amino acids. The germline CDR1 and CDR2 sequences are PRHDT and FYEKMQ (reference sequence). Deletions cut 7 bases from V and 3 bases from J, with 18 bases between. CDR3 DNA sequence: TGTGCCAGCAAGACCCGATCAAGATTAGACTATGGCTACACCTTC. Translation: CASKTRSRLDYGYTF.

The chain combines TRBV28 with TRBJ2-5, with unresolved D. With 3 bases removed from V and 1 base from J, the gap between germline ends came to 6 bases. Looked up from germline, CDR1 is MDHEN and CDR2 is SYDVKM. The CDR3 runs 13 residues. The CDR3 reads CASSFVAQETQYF. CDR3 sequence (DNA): TGTGCCAGCAGTTTCGTGGCCCAAGAGACCCAGTACTTC.

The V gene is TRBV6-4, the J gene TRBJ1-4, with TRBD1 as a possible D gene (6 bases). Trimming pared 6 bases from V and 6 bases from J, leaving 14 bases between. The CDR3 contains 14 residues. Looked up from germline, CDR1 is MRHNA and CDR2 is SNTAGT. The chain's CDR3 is CASSRGLRDEKLFF. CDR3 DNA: TGTGCCAGCAGCAGGGGTTTAAGAGATGAAAAACTGTTTTTT.

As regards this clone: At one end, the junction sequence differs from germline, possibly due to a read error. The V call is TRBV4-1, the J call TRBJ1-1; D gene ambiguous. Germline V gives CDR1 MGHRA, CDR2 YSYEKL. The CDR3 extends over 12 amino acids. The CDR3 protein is CASSLYFGPLLF. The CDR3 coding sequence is TGCGCCAGCAGCCTCTATTTCGGCCCCCTCCTCTTT.

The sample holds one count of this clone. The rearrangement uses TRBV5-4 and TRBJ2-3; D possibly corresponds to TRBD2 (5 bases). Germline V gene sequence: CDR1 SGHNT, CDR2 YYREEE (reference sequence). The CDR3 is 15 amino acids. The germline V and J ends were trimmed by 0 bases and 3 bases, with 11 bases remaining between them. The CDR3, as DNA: TGTGCCAGCAGCTTGGCTGGGGAGTTAACAGATACGCAGTATTTT. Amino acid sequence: CASSLAGELTDTQYF.

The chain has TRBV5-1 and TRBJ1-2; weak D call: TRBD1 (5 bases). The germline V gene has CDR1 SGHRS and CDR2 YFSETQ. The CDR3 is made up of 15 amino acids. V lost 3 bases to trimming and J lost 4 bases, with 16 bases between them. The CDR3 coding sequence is TGCGCCAGCAGCTACCCGTCCGTGGGGGTCTATGGCTACACCTTC. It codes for CASSYPSVGVYGYTF.

Here the CDR3 DNA reads TGTGCCAGCAGCCCCGAGGGTCCGGTTGTGGGTCAGCCCCAGCATTTT. Amino acid sequence: CASSPEGPVVGQPQHF. This sequence joins TRBV28 and TRBJ1-5; no clear D gene. This CDR3 is built from 16 residues. Between the trimmed V and J ends, which lost 6 bases and 6 bases, there was a span of 21 bases. From germline, CDR1 is MDHEN and CDR2 SYDVKM.

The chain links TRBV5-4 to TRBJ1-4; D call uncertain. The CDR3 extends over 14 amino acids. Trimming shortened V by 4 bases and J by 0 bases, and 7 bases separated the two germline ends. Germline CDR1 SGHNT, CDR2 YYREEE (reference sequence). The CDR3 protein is CASSIGSTNEKLFF. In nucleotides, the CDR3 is TGTGCCAGCAGCATAGGATCAACTAATGAAAAACTGTTTTTT.

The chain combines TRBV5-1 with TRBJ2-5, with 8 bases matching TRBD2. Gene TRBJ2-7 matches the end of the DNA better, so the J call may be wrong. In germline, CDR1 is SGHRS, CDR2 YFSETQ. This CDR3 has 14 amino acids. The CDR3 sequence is CASSLTSGSYEQYF. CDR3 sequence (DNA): TGCGCCAGCAGCTTGACTAGCGGCTCCTACGAGCAGTACTTC.

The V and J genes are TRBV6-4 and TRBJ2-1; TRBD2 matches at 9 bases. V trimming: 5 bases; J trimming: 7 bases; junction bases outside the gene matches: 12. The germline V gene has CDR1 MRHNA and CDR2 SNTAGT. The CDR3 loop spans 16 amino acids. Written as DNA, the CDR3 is TGTGCCAGCAGTCTGACTTCAGGCGGGGGGGCGAATGAGCAGTTCTTC. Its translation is CASSLTSGGGANEQFF.

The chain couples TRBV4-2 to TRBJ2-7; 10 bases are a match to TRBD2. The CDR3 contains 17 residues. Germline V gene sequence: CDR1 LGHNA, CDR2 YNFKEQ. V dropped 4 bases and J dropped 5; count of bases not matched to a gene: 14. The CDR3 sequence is CASSRGQAGGGLDEQYF. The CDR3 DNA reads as TGTGCCAGCAGCCGTGGACAAGCGGGAGGGGGGTTGGACGAGCAGTACTTC.